Listed below are T cell receptor beta chains from one sample, sequenced in a study of T-cell reconstitution after alpha-beta-depleted transplantation in children. From the PCR reads, TCRdb called clonotypes with MiXCR, one entry per CDR3 protein. The sample lists more than 200,000 distinct CDR3 sequences; around 25% were seen once. The material was PBMCs, obtained before TCRalphabeta/CD19-depleted stem cell transplant. These receptors came from a girl aged 2-10 years with Fanconi anemia, due to receive a stem cell transplant. The conserved cysteine and the conserved F or W are not part of the CDR3 here. The order of the fields is J gene, V gene, CDR3 protein.

TRBJ1-1,TRBV29-1,SVEIPWSEAF
TRBJ2-5,TRBV28,ASSSTGDPETQY
TRBJ2-1,TRBV12-3/TRBV12-4,ASSFSSGDDNEQF
TRBJ1-5,TRBV24-1,ATSDLGQNQPQH
TRBJ2-5,TRBV11-3,ASSLGGGRARETQY
TRBJ2-2,TRBV29-1,SVDQGQHTGELF
TRBJ2-5,TRBV15,ATSRANQGASQETQY
TRBJ2-3,TRBV7-2,ASSLAWVATDTQY
TRBJ1-3,TRBV29-1,SVEGGGNTIY
TRBJ2-5,TRBV29-1,SVVGTGGWETQY
TRBJ2-7,TRBV7-6,ASSPSGQSYEQY
TRBJ2-2,TRBV6-5,ASSYGFRDTGELF
TRBJ2-1,TRBV18,ASSQDRDNEQF
TRBJ2-4,TRBV6-1,ASRPGTAKNIQY
TRBJ2-4,TRBV7-2,ASSLEGWGNIQY
TRBJ2-1,TRBV4-2,ASSPLAQRAYNEQF
TRBJ2-3,TRBV28,ASGGADTQY
TRBJ1-1,TRBV29-1,SVEGGQVEAF
TRBJ2-5,TRBV6-5,ASSYQRGGETQY
TRBJ1-1,TRBV29-1,SVEGDRRSDITEAF
TRBJ1-5,TRBV12-3/TRBV12-4,ASSLGRGSQPQH
TRBJ2-2,TRBV4-2,ASSHDRKDTGELF
TRBJ1-5,TRBV29-1,SVQGHNQPQH
TRBJ2-2,TRBV7-6,ASSSLAGVTGELF
TRBJ1-5,TRBV5-1,ASSLIGEPGQPQH
TRBJ2-3,TRBV7-3,ASSLIVLGGDRIASTDTQY
TRBJ2-7,TRBV5-6,ASSLRGAIPHRGREQY
TRBJ2-1,TRBV27,ASSIGQGHNEQF
TRBJ2-7,TRBV27,ASSLWGRPYEQY
TRBJ2-5,TRBV28,ASSSAGRYQETQY
TRBJ1-6,TRBV7-9,ASSSLQDYNSPLH
TRBJ2-2,TRBV5-1,ASSLAGPNTGELF
TRBJ1-1,TRBV4-2,ASSQDPARSENTEAF
TRBJ2-1,TRBV7-6,ASSLATSRAHEQF
TRBJ2-7,TRBV5-1,ASSFSGTGVYEQY
TRBJ2-3,TRBV29-1,SAAGTGGSYSTDTQY
TRBJ2-1,TRBV20-1,SASEGGRAHLNEQF